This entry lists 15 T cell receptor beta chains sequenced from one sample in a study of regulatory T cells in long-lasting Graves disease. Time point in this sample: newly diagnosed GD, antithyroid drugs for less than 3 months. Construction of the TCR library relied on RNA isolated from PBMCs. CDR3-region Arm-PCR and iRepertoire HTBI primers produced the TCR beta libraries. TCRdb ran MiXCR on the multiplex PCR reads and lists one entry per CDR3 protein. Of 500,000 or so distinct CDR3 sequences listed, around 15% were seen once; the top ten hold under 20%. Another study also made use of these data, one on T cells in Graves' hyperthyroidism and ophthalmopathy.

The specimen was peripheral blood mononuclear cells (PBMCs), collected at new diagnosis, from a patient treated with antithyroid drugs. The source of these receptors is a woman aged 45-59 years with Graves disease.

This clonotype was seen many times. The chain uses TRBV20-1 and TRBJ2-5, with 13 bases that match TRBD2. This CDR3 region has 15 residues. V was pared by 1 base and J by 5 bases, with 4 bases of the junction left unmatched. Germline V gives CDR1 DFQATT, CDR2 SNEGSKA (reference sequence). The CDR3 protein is CSARGPTSGRETQYF. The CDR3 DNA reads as TGCAGTGCTAGAGGGCCGACTAGCGGGAGGGAGACCCAGTACTTC.

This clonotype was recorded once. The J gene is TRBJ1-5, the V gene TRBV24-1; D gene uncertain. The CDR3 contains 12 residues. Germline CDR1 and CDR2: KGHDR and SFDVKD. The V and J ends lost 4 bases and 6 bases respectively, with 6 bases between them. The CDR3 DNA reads TGTGCCACCAGTGAAGGTAGTCAGCCCCAGCATTTT. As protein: CATSEGSQPQHF.

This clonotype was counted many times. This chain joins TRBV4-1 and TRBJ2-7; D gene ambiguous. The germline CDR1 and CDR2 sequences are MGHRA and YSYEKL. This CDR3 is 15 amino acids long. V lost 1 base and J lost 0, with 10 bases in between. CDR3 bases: TGCGCCAGCAGCCAAGTGCAGGAGAGCTCCTACGAGCAGTACTTC. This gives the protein CASSQVQESSYEQYF.

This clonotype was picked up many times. The CDR3 loop reads CASSRASGGNEQFF. The CDR3 DNA reads as TGTGCCAGCAGTAGGGCTAGCGGGGGCAATGAGCAGTTCTTC. This sequence joins TRBV2 and TRBJ2-1, with 10 bases lining up with TRBD2. Germline V gene data show CDR1 as SNHLY and CDR2 as FYNNEI. Trimming removed 5 bases from V and 6 bases from J; junction bases left unmatched: 4. This CDR3 has 14 residues.

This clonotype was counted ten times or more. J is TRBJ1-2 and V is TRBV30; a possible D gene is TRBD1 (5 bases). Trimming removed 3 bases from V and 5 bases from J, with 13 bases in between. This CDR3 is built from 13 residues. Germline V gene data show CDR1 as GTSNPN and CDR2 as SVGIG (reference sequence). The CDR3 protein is CAWRAGGVYGYTF. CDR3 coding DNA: TGTGCCTGGAGGGCAGGAGGGGTATATGGCTACACCTTC.

CDR3 in DNA: TGTGCCTGGACAGGAGGGGCGGGAGCCGGGTATGAGCAGTTCTTC. Translation: CAWTGGAGAGYEQFF. The genes are TRBV30 and TRBJ2-1; 7 positions agree with TRBD2. Germline trimming cut 4 bases from V and 8 bases from J; bases unmatched to any gene: 14. This CDR3 is 15 amino acids long. Germline V lookup: CDR1 GTSNPN, CDR2 SVGIG (reference sequence).

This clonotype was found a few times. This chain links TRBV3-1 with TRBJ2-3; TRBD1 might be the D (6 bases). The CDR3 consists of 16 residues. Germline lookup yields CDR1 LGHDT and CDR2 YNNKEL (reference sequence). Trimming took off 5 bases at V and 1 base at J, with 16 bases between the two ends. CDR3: CASSSHLGARTDTQYF. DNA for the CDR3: TGTGCCAGCAGCTCCCATTTGGGGGCCCGCACAGATACGCAGTATTTT.

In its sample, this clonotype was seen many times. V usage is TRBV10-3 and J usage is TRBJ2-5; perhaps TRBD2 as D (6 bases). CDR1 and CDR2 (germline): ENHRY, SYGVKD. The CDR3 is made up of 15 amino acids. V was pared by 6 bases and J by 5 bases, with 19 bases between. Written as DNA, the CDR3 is TGTGCCATCAGCCTAGACATGGGTCGGGGGGAGACCCAGTACTTC. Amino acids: CAISLDMGRGETQYF.

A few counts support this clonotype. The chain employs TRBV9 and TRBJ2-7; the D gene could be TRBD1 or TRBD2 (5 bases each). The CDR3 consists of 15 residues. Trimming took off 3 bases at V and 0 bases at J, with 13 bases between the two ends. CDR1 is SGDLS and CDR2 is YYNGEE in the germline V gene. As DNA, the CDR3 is TGTGCCAGCAGCGGACCCCCAGGGAGCTCCTACGAGCAGTACTTC. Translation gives CASSGPPGSSYEQYF.

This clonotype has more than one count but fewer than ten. The CDR3 reads CASSLTTDQPQHF. CDR3 DNA sequence: TGTGCCAGCTCACTGACAACGGATCAGCCCCAGCATTTT. The genes are TRBV18 and TRBJ1-5; unclear D gene. The CDR3 spans 13 residues. Between the trimmed V and J ends, which lost 4 bases and 5 bases, there was a span of 9 bases. CDR1 and CDR2 (germline): KGHSH, LQKENI. The entire variable domain, with the rest obtained from reference TRBV18 and TRBJ1-5, is as follows: NAGVMQNPRHLVRRRGQEARLRCSPMKGHSHVYWYRQLPEEGLKFMVYLQKENIIDESGMPKERFSAEFPKEGPSILRIQQVVRGDSAAYFCASSLTTDQPQHFGDGTRLSIL.

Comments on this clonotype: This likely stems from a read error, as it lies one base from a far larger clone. CDR3 in DNA: TGTGCCAGCAGCCTACGGCGAAACATCGACGACGAGCAGTACTTC. Protein: CASSLRRNIDDEQYF. The V call is TRBV11-2, the J call TRBJ2-3; D unclear. The DNA end is a closer match to TRBJ2-7, so the J assignment may be wrong. The CDR3 is made up of 15 amino acids. The germline V gene encodes CDR1 SGHAT and CDR2 FQNNGV.

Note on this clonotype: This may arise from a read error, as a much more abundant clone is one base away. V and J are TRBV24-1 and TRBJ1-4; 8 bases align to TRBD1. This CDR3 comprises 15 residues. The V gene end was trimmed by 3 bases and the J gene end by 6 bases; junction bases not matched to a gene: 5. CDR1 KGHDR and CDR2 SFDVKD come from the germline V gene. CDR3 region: CATSDTATGDEKLFF. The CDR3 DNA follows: TGTGCCACCAGTGATACCGCGACAGGGGATGAAAAACTGTTTTTT.

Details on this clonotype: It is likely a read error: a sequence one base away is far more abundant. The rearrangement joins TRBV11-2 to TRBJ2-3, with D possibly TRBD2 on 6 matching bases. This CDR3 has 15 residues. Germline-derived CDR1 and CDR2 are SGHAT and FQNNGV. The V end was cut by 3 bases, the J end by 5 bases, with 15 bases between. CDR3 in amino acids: CASSFSGGMGDTQYF. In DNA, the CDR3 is TGTGCCAGCAGCTTTTCCGGCGGGATGGGAGATACGCAGTATTTT.

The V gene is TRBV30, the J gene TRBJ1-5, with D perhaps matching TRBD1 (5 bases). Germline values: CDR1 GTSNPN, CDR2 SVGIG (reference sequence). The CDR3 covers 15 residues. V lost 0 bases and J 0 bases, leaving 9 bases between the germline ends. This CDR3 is CAWSVQVNSNQPQHF. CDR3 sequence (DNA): TGTGCCTGGAGTGTACAGGTCAATAGCAATCAGCCCCAGCATTTT.

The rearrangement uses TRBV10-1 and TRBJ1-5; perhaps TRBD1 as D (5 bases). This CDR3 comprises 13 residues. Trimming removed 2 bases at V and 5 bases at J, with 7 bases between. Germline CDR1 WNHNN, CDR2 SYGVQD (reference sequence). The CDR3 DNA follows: TGCGCCAGCAGTGAGATACAGGATCAGCCCCAGCATTTT. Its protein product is CASSEIQDQPQHF.